These 2 T cell receptor beta chains came from one sample sequenced in a study of T cell responses to AZD1222 COVID-19 vaccine. The table came from immunoSEQ multiplex PCR; TCRdb's copy has only in-frame clones and leaves some out. This sample carries approximately 130,000 clones, 80% to 95% of them seen once, and the ten largest clones take approximately 3.4%. Material: peripheral blood, obtained on day 0 of AZD1222 vaccination. The origin of the receptors is an adult in good health.

This sequence joins TRBV5-1 and TRBJ1-1, with unresolved D. Trimming shortened V by 0 bases and J by 0 bases, and 12 bases separated the two germline ends. The CDR3 spans 16 residues. In germline, CDR1 is SGHRS, CDR2 YFSETQ. The CDR3 DNA reads as TGCGCCAGCAGCTTGGGGGTAGCGATCATGAACACTGAAGCTTTCTTT. Protein sequence: CASSLGVAIMNTEAFF. The full variable domain, its missing parts supplied by reference TRBV5-1 and TRBJ1-1, is KAGVTQTPRYLIKTRGQQVTLSCSPISGHRSVSWYQQTPGQGLQFLFEYFSETQRNKGNFPGRFSGRQFSNSRSEMNVSTLELGDSALYLCASSLGVAIMNTEAFFGQGTRLTVV.

The CDR3 DNA follows: TGTGCCAGCAGCGTAGCTCAAGGCAGACCTTACGAGCAGTACTTC. It specifies CASSVAQGRPYEQYF. The V call is TRBV9, the J call TRBJ2-7; unclear D gene. Germline V gene lookup returns CDR1 SGDLS and CDR2 YYNGEE. The CDR3 consists of 15 residues. V lost 0 bases and J 4 bases, leaving 14 bases between the germline ends.